Here is one T cell receptor beta chain with its context. These data belong to a study of blood T cell repertoires in COVID-19. On the study more broadly: The study drew acute and convalescent COVID-19 samples from the United States, Italy and Spain. T cells, B-cell-depleted T cells, or PBMCs supplied cDNA or gDNA.

Original methodology: Counts of nucleated cells, estimated from reference gene primer amplification, were obtained. Sequenced by immunoSEQ multiplex PCR; TCRdb stores in-frame clones only, minus some. That table supplies the V and J calls and clone size; D and trimming were determined from the DNA. The sample includes 200,000 or so clones, roughly 80% of them seen just once. CDR1 and CDR2 (germline): MNHEY, SVGAGI. The CDR3 runs 14 residues. Trimming at V came to 6 bases and at J to 5 bases, leaving 6 bases not matched to a gene. The sample consisted of peripheral blood. The gene calls are TRBV6-5 and TRBJ2-2; 7 bases agree with TRBD2. The receptor comes from a man aged 55 to 70 with active or convalescent COVID-19. The CDR3 sequence: CASRSLGGTGELFF. Here the CDR3 DNA reads TGTGCCAGCAGATCACTGGGGGGGACCGGGGAGCTGTTTTTT.